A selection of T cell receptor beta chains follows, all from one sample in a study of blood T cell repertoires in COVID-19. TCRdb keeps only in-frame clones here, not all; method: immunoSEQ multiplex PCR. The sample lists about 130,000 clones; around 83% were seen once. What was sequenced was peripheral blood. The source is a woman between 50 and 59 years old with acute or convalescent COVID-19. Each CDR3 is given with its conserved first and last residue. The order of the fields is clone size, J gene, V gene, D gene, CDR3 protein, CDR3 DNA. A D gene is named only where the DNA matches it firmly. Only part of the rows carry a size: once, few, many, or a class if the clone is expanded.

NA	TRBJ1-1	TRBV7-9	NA	CASSQGPGTEAFF	TGTGCCAGCAGCCAGGGGCCGGGCACTGAAGCTTTCTTT
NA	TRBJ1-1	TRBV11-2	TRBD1	CASSRLTGGETEAFF	TGTGCCAGCAGCCGGTTGACAGGGGGCGAAACTGAAGCTTTCTTT
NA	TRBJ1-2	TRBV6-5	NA	CASSYPSGPGDYGYTF	TGTGCCAGCAGTTACCCCTCCGGCCCGGGAGATTATGGCTACACCTTC
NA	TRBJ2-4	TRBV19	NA	CASNLLPRPGAKNIQYF	TGTGCCAGTAACCTTCTCCCCAGGCCTGGGGCCAAAAACATTCAGTACTTC
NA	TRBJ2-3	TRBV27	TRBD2	CASSSGLETPHADTQYF	TGTGCCAGCAGTTCGGGACTAGAGACCCCTCACGCAGATACGCAGTATTTT
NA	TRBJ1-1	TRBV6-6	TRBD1	CATTTGAMNTEAFF	TGTGCCACGACTACAGGGGCCATGAACACTGAAGCTTTCTTT
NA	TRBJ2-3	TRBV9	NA	CASSVVGPGLLPDTQYF	TGTGCCAGCAGCGTAGTAGGTCCAGGACTACTTCCAGATACGCAGTATTTT
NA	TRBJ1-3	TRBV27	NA	CASRPGDHSGNTIYF	TGTGCCAGCAGACCCGGAGATCATTCTGGAAACACCATATATTTT
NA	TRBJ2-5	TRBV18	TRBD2	CASSLGAAGEQETQYF	TGTGCCAGCTCACTAGGAGCGGCGGGGGAGCAAGAGACCCAGTACTTC
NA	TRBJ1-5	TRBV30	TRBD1	CAYRDRGNQPQHF	TGTGCCTACCGGGACAGGGGTAATCAGCCCCAGCATTTT
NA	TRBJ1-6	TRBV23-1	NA	CASSRAGRSCSPLHF	TGCGCCAGCAGTCGAGCAGGAAGATCTTGCTCACCCCTCCACTTT
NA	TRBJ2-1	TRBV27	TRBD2	CASRPRGTSGGAEIYNEQFF	TGTGCCAGCAGGCCTAGGGGTACTAGCGGGGGGGCCGAGATCTACAATGAGCAGTTCTTC
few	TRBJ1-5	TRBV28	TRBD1	CASSPSSGQQSNQPQHF	TGTGCCAGCAGTCCAAGCTCGGGACAGCAAAGCAATCAGCCCCAGCATTTT
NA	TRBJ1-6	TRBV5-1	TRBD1	CASSLTGGSDSPLHF	TGCGCCAGCAGCTTAACAGGGGGCTCGGATTCACCCCTCCACTTT
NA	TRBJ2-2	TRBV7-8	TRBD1	CASSNNRGWKTGELFF	TGTGCCAGCAGTAACAACAGGGGATGGAAAACCGGGGAGCTGTTTTTT
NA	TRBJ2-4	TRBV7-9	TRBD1	CASSALGTAINIQYF	TGTGCCAGCAGCGCCCTTGGGACAGCTATAAACATTCAGTACTTC
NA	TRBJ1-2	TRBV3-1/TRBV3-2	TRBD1	CASSRTGGTYGYTF	TGTGCCAGCAGCCGGACAGGGGGCACCTATGGCTACACCTTC
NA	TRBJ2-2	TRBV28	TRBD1	CASNLPRTGERTGELFF	TGTGCCAGCAATTTACCTAGGACAGGGGAGAGAACCGGGGAGCTGTTTTTT
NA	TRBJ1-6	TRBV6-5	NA	CASAKREYNSPLHF	TGTGCCAGCGCCAAGCGGGAGTATAATTCACCCCTCCACTTT
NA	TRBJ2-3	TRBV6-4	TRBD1	CASSQQGADTQYF	TGTGCCAGCAGCCAACAGGGGGCAGATACGCAGTATTTT
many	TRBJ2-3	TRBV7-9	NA	CASSTATVTDTQYF	TGTGCCAGCAGCACGGCGACTGTCACAGATACGCAGTATTTT
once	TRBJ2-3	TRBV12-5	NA	CASGLVIDGRVGTDTQYF	TGTGCTAGTGGTTTGGTAATAGACGGGCGGGTCGGCACAGATACGCAGTATTTT
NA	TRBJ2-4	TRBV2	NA	CATSGGFQAKNIQYF	TGTGCCACCAGCGGAGGGTTTCAAGCCAAAAACATTCAGTACTTC
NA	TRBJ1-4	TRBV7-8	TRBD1	CASRTGGAFRNEKLFF	TGTGCCAGCAGGACAGGGGGCGCATTTCGGAATGAAAAACTGTTTTTT
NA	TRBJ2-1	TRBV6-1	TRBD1	CASSGPRTGNSYNEQFF	TGTGCCAGCAGTGGACCTAGGACAGGGAACTCATACAATGAGCAGTTCTTC
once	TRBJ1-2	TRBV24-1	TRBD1	CATSEGQGPNYGYTF	TGTGCCACCAGTGAGGGACAGGGACCAAACTATGGCTACACCTTC
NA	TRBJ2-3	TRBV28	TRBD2	CATARGGGTDTQYF	TGTGCCACCGCGCGGGGGGGAGGCACAGATACGCAGTATTTT
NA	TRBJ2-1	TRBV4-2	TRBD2	CASSQGGLAGRNNEQFF	TGTGCCAGCAGCCAGGGGGGACTAGCGGGGAGGAACAATGAGCAGTTCTTC
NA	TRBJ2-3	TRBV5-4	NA	CASSVTGMETQYF	TGTGCCAGCAGCGTCACAGGGATGGAAACGCAGTATTTT
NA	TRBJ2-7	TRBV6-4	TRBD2	CASSQGAGENYEQYF	TGTGCCAGCAGTCAAGGGGCGGGGGAGAACTACGAGCAGTACTTC
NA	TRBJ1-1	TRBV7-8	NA	CASSLSENTEAFF	TGTGCCAGCAGCTTATCAGAGAACACTGAAGCTTTCTTT
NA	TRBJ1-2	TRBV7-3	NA	CASSPSGTAGTAGYTF	TGTGCCAGCAGCCCATCCGGGACTGCTGGGACTGCTGGCTACACCTTC
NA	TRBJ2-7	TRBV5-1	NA	CASSSRLATYEQYF	TGCGCCAGCAGCTCAAGACTGGCCACCTACGAGCAGTACTTC
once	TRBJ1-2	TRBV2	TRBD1	CASSEKRQGARGYTF	TGTGCCAGCAGTGAAAAAAGGCAGGGGGCGAGGGGCTACACCTTC
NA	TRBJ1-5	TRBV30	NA	CAWSDTGSGQPQHF	TGTGCCTGGAGCGACACAGGGTCGGGTCAGCCCCAGCATTTT
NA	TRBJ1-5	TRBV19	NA	CASSIPGNQPQHF	TGTGCCAGTAGTATTCCAGGCAATCAGCCCCAGCATTTT
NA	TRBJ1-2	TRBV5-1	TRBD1	CASRAGQGFGYTF	TGCGCCAGCAGGGCGGGACAGGGGTTTGGCTACACCTTC
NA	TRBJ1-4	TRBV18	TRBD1	CASSQTQGDNEKLFF	TGTGCCAGCTCACAAACGCAGGGGGATAATGAAAAACTGTTTTTT
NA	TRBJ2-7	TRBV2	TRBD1	CASRNRGETYEQYF	TGTGCCAGCAGGAACAGGGGAGAAACCTACGAGCAGTACTTC
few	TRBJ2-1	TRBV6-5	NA	CASRRTLYNEQFF	TGTGCCAGCAGAAGGACTCTTTACAATGAGCAGTTCTTC
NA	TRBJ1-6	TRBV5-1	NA	CASNQEIDSPLHF	TGCGCCAGCAATCAAGAGATCGATTCACCCCTCCACTTT
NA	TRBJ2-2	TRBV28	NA	CATPGNTGELFF	TGTGCCACCCCAGGGAACACCGGGGAGCTGTTTTTT
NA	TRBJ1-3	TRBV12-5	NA	CASGPQGQGGNTIYF	TGTGCTAGTGGACCCCAGGGGCAGGGGGGAAACACCATATATTTT
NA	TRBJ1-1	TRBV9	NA	CASSVGLREERDTEAFF	TGTGCCAGCAGCGTAGGTCTCAGGGAAGAACGGGACACTGAAGCTTTCTTT
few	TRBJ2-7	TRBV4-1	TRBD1	CASSQEPTGGISYEQYF	TGCGCCAGCAGCCAAGAGCCCACAGGGGGCATCTCCTACGAGCAGTACTTC
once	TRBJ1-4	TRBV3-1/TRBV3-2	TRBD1	CASSLRGGQGAEKLFF	TGTGCCAGCAGCCTCCGTGGGGGACAGGGCGCTGAAAAACTGTTTTTT
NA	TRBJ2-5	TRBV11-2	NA	CASSYGWSTQETQYF	TGTGCCAGCAGCTACGGTTGGAGTACACAAGAGACCCAGTACTTC
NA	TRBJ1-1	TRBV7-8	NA	CASSLAVTPNTEAFF	TGTGCCAGCAGCTTAGCGGTGACACCCAACACTGAAGCTTTCTTT
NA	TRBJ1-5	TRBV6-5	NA	CASSYSIYTADQPQHF	TGTGCCAGCAGTTACTCGATCTATACGGCGGATCAGCCCCAGCATTTT
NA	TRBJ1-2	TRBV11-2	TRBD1	CASSPGDRGGFRYGYTF	TGTGCCAGCAGTCCGGGGGACAGGGGAGGGTTTCGCTATGGCTACACCTTC
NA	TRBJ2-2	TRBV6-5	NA	CASSKTGNTGELFF	TGTGCCAGCAGTAAAACAGGGAACACCGGGGAGCTGTTTTTT
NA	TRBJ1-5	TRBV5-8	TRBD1	CASSLGQGNNQPQHF	TGTGCCAGCAGCCTGGGACAGGGCAACAATCAGCCCCAGCATTTT
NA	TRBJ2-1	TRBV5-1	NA	CASSSGSNEQFF	TGCGCCAGCAGTTCGGGGTCCAATGAGCAGTTCTTC
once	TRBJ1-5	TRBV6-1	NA	CASSESGNQPQHF	TGTGCCAGCAGTGAATCGGGTAATCAGCCCCAGCATTTT
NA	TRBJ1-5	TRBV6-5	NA	CASSVGWDQPQHF	TGTGCCAGCAGCGTCGGGTGGGATCAGCCCCAGCATTTT
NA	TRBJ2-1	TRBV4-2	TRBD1	CASSQDSQGAPYNEQFF	TGTGCCAGCAGCCAAGATTCCCAGGGGGCGCCCTACAATGAGCAGTTCTTC
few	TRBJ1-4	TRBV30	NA	CAWSSRGGSNEKLFF	TGTGCCTGGAGTTCGCGAGGGGGATCTAATGAAAAACTGTTTTTT
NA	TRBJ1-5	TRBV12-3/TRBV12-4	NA	CASSSARGGPQHF	TGTGCCAGCAGTTCAGCACGCGGAGGGCCCCAGCATTTT
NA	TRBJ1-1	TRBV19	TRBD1	CASSRRPGQGDTEAFF	TGTGCCAGTAGTAGACGGCCGGGACAGGGGGACACTGAAGCTTTCTTT